This entry is about one TCR beta chain. Its antigen is still unknown. This sample is part of a study of T cell responses to AZD1222 COVID-19 vaccine. Study-wide results and caveats: Donor demographics were predominantly white British with a female majority; clonal diversity may be underestimated. CD4 TCRs linked to vaccination spanned spike, dominating at 160-218 and 743-854. No day 14 peak samples; only post-peak repertoires were characterized.

Sequencing was performed with immunoSEQ multiplex PCR; in TCRdb, only in-frame clones are kept and a portion is missing. The repertoire holds 70,000 or so clones, with less than 85% as singletons. Germline V lookup: CDR1 ENHRY, CDR2 SYGVKD. Trimming removed 0 bases at V and 7 bases at J, with 12 bases between. CDR3 length: 14 amino acids. This sequence joins TRBV10-3 and TRBJ1-2; no clear D. The sample here was peripheral blood, taken on day 0 of MenACWY control vaccination. This sequence originates from an adult in good health. The CDR3 protein is CAISESGVPGGYTF. The CDR3 bases are TGTGCCATCAGTGAGTCTGGAGTTCCGGGTGGCTACACCTTC.